The rows below give T cell receptor beta chains drawn from one sample of a study of blood T cell repertoires in COVID-19. Data came from immunoSEQ multiplex PCR; TCRdb stores just in-frame clones and leaves some out. The sample has about 110,000 clones; just over 70% are singletons. Sequencing input: peripheral blood. The receptor source for this set is a woman in her 40s with acute or convalescent COVID-19. CDR3s leave out the opening cysteine and the closing phenylalanine or tryptophan.

j_call cdr3_length v_call cdr3_aa
TRBJ2-2 14 TRBV7-7 ASSFGQGAGTGELF
TRBJ2-3 10 TRBV19 ASSSRTDTQY
TRBJ1-1 13 TRBV18 ASSPTTGVDTEAF
TRBJ1-5 12 TRBV6-1 ASRIGQGNQPQH
TRBJ1-1 15 TRBV18 ASSPRGLGGGNTEAF
TRBJ2-2 13 TRBV30 AWRAGTGNTGELF
TRBJ2-7 11 TRBV2 ASSSDRTYEQY
TRBJ2-3 11 TRBV4-3 ASSVQKTDTQY
TRBJ2-2 15 TRBV25-1 ASSGQGAHINTGELF
TRBJ2-3 13 TRBV30 AWSLTSASTDTQY
TRBJ2-3 12 TRBV5-1 ASSPGVRPDTQY
TRBJ2-1 12 TRBV30 AWRLSGGDNEQF
TRBJ2-5 13 TRBV28 ASSSIGRGWETQY
TRBJ2-1 13 TRBV6-5 ASRHRDRERNEQF
TRBJ2-5 11 TRBV30 AWSVERAVAQY
TRBJ2-1 12 TRBV2 ASRGETTYNEQF
TRBJ2-1 13 TRBV2 ASSRPTGGGDEQF
TRBJ2-1 10 TRBV30 AWTERGNEQF
TRBJ2-7 14 TRBV11-3 ASSPGTGTGSHEQY
TRBJ1-2 14 TRBV28 ASGQLQGQGNYGYT
TRBJ1-2 13 TRBV5-1 ASSSQGATNYGYT
TRBJ1-2 12 TRBV24-1 ATSDADREYGYT
TRBJ2-2 15 TRBV4-2 ASSQASWEANTGELF
TRBJ2-3 12 TRBV5-1 ASSSARNTDTQY
TRBJ1-1 15 TRBV19 ASRVRQGGLMNTEAF
TRBJ1-2 10 TRBV28 ASSGGQYGYT
TRBJ2-1 13 TRBV6-5 ASSYSGRGGHEQF
TRBJ1-2 11 TRBV12-3/TRBV12-4 ASSFPLYYGYT
TRBJ2-2 9 TRBV6-6 ASSLAGELF
TRBJ2-7 13 TRBV10-1 ARAESGQASYEQY
TRBJ2-2 15 TRBV24-1 ATSDFGGGVNTGELF
TRBJ2-3 12 TRBV6-2/TRBV6-3 ASSRLAAYDTQY